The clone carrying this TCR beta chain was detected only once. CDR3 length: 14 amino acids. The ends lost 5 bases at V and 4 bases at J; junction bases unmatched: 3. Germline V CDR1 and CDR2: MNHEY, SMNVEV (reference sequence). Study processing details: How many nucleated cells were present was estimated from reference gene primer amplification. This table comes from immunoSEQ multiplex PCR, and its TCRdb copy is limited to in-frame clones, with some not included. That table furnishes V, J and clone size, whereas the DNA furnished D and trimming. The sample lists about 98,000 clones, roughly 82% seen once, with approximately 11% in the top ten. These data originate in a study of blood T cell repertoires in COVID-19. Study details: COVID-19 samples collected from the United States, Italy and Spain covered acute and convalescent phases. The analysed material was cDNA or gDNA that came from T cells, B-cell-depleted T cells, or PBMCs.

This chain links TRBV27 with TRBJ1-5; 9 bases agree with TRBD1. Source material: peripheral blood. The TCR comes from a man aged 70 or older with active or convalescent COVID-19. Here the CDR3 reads CASSVGQGNQPQHF. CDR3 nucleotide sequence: TGTGCCAGCAGTGTGGGACAGGGAAATCAGCCCCAGCATTTT.